A single T cell receptor beta chain is shown here with its context. Its antigen is not known. Only in-frame clones appear in the TCRdb table, and some are missing; sequencing was by immunoSEQ multiplex PCR. The sample has some 90,000 clones, just over 90% seen once; the top ten hold roughly 4.7%. The data belong to a study of Tregs in tolerant kidney transplant recipients. General observations from the study: The most relevant donor-specific Treg TCRbeta repertoire apparently came from expansion with activated donor B cells. Few patients were studied, so findings need validation in larger groups. No direct test of biological reproducibility was done here.

CDR1 MGHRA and CDR2 YSYEKL come from the germline V gene. This CDR3 has 17 residues. Unmatched junction bases numbered 8, after V lost 0 bases and J lost 6 bases. CD4+CD25+CD127- Tregs, CD4+CD25- non-Tregs, CD4 and CD8 cells were sorted. This TCR was sampled from a human donor in good health. The specimen sequenced was CD8+ T cells from blood. The V gene is TRBV4-1, the J gene TRBJ2-2, with TRBD2 matching over 9 bases. As DNA, the CDR3 is TGCGCCAGCAGCCAAGATTTGAGAGCGGGGGGCCCCGGGGAGCTGTTTTTT. Amino acid sequence: CASSQDLRAGGPGELFF.